This T cell receptor (beta chain) is drawn from a study of shared clonotypes between healthy human individuals (dated by TCRdb to the early 2020s). For context, the study as a whole: The cohort comprised two women and a few men aged 18 to 49 years. For each donor, CD4 naive and CD4 memory were each given three plates, CD8 naive was given two plates, and CD8 memory was given one plate. Per donor, leukapheresis produced somewhere between about 0.85 and 8.9 billion PBMCs. Blood TCR repertoires of about 5 healthy adults were deeply sequenced to estimate repertoire size and the extent of clonotype sharing between individuals. To increase sequencing depth and limit assay-specific biases, TCR repertoire library preparation and sequencing were carried out by different laboratories using diverse techniques. Overall study outcomes, separate from this receptor: Based on pairwise subsampling, the degree of clonotype sharing among donors was expected to be affected by sequencing depth. Naive subsets generally had larger estimated clonotype richness than memory subsets did. Incomplete sequencing was indicated by rarefaction of sorted-subset datasets, despite the large sequencing depth. Because the study included a small number of donors, the genetic and exposure-history diversity represented was limited. Approximately 4.8% of naive CD4, approximately 3.7% of naive CD8, roughly 2.4% of memory CD4, and around 0.42% of memory CD8 clonotypes were shared across several donors. Sampling was limited to blood, and TCR repertoires in tissue likely differ from TCR repertoires in blood. Higher generation probabilities were observed for clonotypes shared by all four sorted-subset donors than for non-shared clonotypes.

Using the deep immunoSEQ assay, TCR CDR3 regions were amplified from genomic DNA by multiplex PCR. For each cell subset, the extracted genomic DNA was distributed evenly across all wells of several immunoSEQ 96-well plates, and each plate served as one replicate. For sorted subsets, 200 ng of genomic DNA, equivalent to 25,000 to 35,000 T cell genomes, went into each replicate PCR. Purified libraries were quantified with a Qubit 3.0 fluorometer, sized on a Bioanalyzer 2100, and re-quantified with the KAPA Library Quantification kit. Every immunoSEQ 96-well plate was sequenced on a separate single-read 150-cycle Illumina NextSeq 550 flow cell. The published analysis was carried out like this. Because the immunoSEQ output included only junctional sequences and no quality scores, the filtering could not be the same as the filtering used for full-length reads. Sequences were annotated with PyIR, a Python wrapper for IgBLAST v1.9, and V/J genes and CDR3 were assigned using IMGT germline references. Reads were removed for weak V/J assignments (E-value above 1e-6), missing CDR3, stop codons, out-of-frame junctions, or ambiguous translated residues. V3J clonotypes were defined as sequences sharing an identical inferred V gene, J gene, and CDR3 amino acid sequence. The percentage overlap between two repertoires was calculated by dividing the number of shared unique clonotypes by the size of the smaller repertoire. Repertoire richness was assessed with RTK rarefaction, the Chao1 estimator, and Recon v2.1 estimates of unobserved clonotypes. OLGA was used to compute generation probabilities for all TCRbeta clonotypes that the gDNA method yielded from a few donors. What TCRdb holds here is the immuneACCESS table cut down to in-frame rearrangements. Part of the clones is not present; checked against another copy, under half of the missing clones reflect an unresolved V gene, and the others are unexplained. V, J and clone size were drawn from that table, and D and trimming were deduced from the DNA. In all, the sample holds just over 2,000,000 clones, and around 95% of those were seen once. Roughly 0.13% of the sample comes from the top ten.

Healthy HIV-negative adults with no recently reported acute infections or vaccinations were included as donors. All donors were Caucasian adults living in Nashville, Tennessee, USA. CD4+ T cells were enriched through magnetic negative selection, after which naive cells were positively selected on CD45RA and the remaining negative fraction served as the memory subset. Blood was collected by leukapheresis, and PBMCs were isolated by Ficoll-Histopaque density gradient centrifugation and then cryopreserved in liquid nitrogen vapor phase. Analytical flow cytometry was used to check the purity and quantity of each magnetically sorted T cell population. Genomic DNA was isolated from each sorted fraction and quantified by UV absorbance on a Nanodrop 2000c. As to this clone: The specificity of this receptor is unknown. No base-level quality is on record; no much larger clone is a single base apart.

CDR1 is given as SGHDN and CDR2 as FVKESK, both from the germline V gene. The CDR3 has 12 amino acids, counting the end cysteine and phenylalanine. The entry retains the CDR3 DNA only, 36 bases that are in frame from base 1. Cut back by 0 bases and 7 bases, the V and J ends lie 4 bases apart. This sequence was found in a man aged 18 to 30 in good health. This sequence uses TRBV14 and TRBJ2-4, with the D gene not confidently named. What was sequenced was naive CD4+ T cells sorted from blood. Explained via the paper, the cell subset or site label denotes: CD45RA+ positively selected. The DNA sequence follows: TGTGCCAGCAGCCAAGAAGCTAACATTCAGTACTTC. Its translation reads: CASSQEANIQYF.